A selection of T cell receptor beta chains follows, all from one sample in a study of T cells in Graves' hyperthyroidism and ophthalmopathy. One entry per CDR3 protein results from TCRdb running MiXCR on the multiplex PCR reads. The sample consists of under 400,000 distinct CDR3 sequences, 16% of them appearing once. The sequencing input was blood. These TCRs come from a man aged 25 to 40 with Graves' hyperthyroidism. Both conserved end residues are part of each CDR3. Each record gives: D gene, V gene, clone size, J gene, CDR3 DNA, CDR3 protein. The D gene is left open where the match is weak. Clone size is shown for a subset of rows, as once, few, many or a class of expanded clone.

>NA|TRBV18|NA|TRBJ2-3
TGTGCCAGCTCACAACAACAGCTAGATACGCAGTATTTT
CASSQQQLDTQYF
>NA|TRBV6-1|few|TRBJ1-6
TGTGCCAGCAACACCGGCGATTCACCCCTCCACTTT
CASNTGDSPLHF
>NA|TRBV28|NA|TRBJ2-2
TGTGCCAGTAAACCCGGATACGACACCGGGGAGCTGTTTTTT
CASKPGYDTGELFF
>NA|TRBV6-1|NA|TRBJ2-3
TGTGCCAGCGGGGCCCCCTCAGATACGCAGTATTTT
CASGAPSDTQYF
>NA|TRBV2|NA|TRBJ2-1
TGTGCCAGCTGCATCGGGGCGTACAATGAGCAGTTCTTC
CASCIGAYNEQFF
>NA|TRBV30|many|TRBJ1-1
TGTGCCTGGAGTGTAGGCTCTGGGCAGACCACTGAAGCTTTCTTT
CAWSVGSGQTTEAFF
>TRBD2|TRBV6-5|many|TRBJ2-1
TGTGCCAGCAGTTACTCACAAACTAGCGGTTCATACAATGAGCAGTTCTTC
CASSYSQTSGSYNEQFF
>NA|TRBV6-1|few|TRBJ1-2
TGTGCCAGCAGTGAAAAGGTCGGGGGGCACAGCTATGGCTACACCTTC
CASSEKVGGHSYGYTF
>TRBD1|TRBV20-1|many|TRBJ1-1
TGCAGTGGTACAGGGGGTAACACTGAAGCTTTCTTT
CSGTGGNTEAFF
>NA|TRBV5-5|few|TRBJ2-3
TGTGCCAGCATACCCTATGGTTACGAAACAGATACGCAGTATTTT
CASIPYGYETDTQYF
>NA|TRBV20-1|many|TRBJ2-1
TGCAGTGCTTTTCGGAGGCAGATCTACAATGAGCAGTTCTTC
CSAFRRQIYNEQFF
>NA|TRBV28|many|TRBJ1-5
TGTGCCAGCAGTTTTAACAGTCGTCGGCAGCCCCAGCATTTT
CASSFNSRRQPQHF
>NA|TRBV5-1|many|TRBJ1-1
TGCGCCAGCAGCTCTCTCGACATCCGGAGAAGTGAAGCTTTCTTT
CASSSLDIRRSEAFF
>NA|TRBV3-1|NA|TRBJ1-1
TGTGCCAGCAGCCGCCGGCTCAGGGTGAACACTGAAGCTTTCTTT
CASSRRLRVNTEAFF
>NA|TRBV10-1|NA|TRBJ1-3
TGCGCCAGCAGTGCCGGGACAACTGGAAACACCATATATTTT
CASSAGTTGNTIYF